Only one count was recorded for the clone carrying this T cell receptor (beta chain). Its target is not known. The CDR3 loop spans 17 amino acids. In germline, CDR1 is SGHRS, CDR2 YFSETQ. Trimming at V came to 1 base and at J to 0 bases, leaving 7 bases not matched to a gene. The source of the sample is a study of T-cell memory formation after mild COVID-19. Points from the study as a whole: The pre-infection memory compartment contained some responding clones, suggesting cross-reactive memory joined. Largely, contracting CD4+ clones fell within CM and EM, and contracting CD8+ clones within EMRA. Contracting clones from day 15 to 85 showed balanced CD4/CD8; later expanders favored CD4+.

TCRdb fed the 5' RACE reads into MiXCR, producing one record per CDR3 protein. In the table there are 100,000 to 150,000 distinct CDR3 sequences, around 15% of which are singletons. This sequence joins TRBV5-1 and TRBJ1-3; 7 bases line up with TRBD1. The receptor was isolated from a man younger than 35 who had mild COVID-19 (a few samples of this study predate the infection). Cell type and time point are not known. Input material: PBMCs or a T cell subset sorted from them (not recorded which). CDR3 DNA sequence: TGCGCCAGCAGCTTGTCGCGGACAGGATTCTCTGGAAACACCATATATTTT. Amino acids: CASSLSRTGFSGNTIYF.